Listed below are T cell receptor beta chains from one sample, sequenced in a study of identical twins. TCRdb re-derived calls from the 5' RACE reads in MiXCR, one entry per CDR3 protein. Seen here are hundreds of thousands of distinct CDR3 sequences, around 8.3% observed once, and the top ten hold around 0.98%. A further study also used this sample, focusing on yellow fever vaccine responses in identical twins.

Sequencing used PBMCs. These receptors originate from a woman younger than 30 in good health. CDR3s include the opening cysteine and the closing phenylalanine or tryptophan.

TRBV5-5	TRBJ2-7	CASSHPPRGYEQYF
TRBV4-3	TRBJ2-1	CASSQDIGVATNEQFF
TRBV7-2	TRBJ1-4	CASSPPSSEKLFF
TRBV15	TRBJ2-2	CATSIQRNTGELFF
TRBV6-1	TRBJ2-7	CASSESGLVYEQYF
TRBV29-1	TRBJ2-1	CSVADYNEQFF
TRBV12-3/TRBV12-4	TRBJ2-1	CASSLTLVYNEQFF
TRBV27	TRBJ1-5	CASSVGQGINQPQHF
TRBV20-1	TRBJ2-7	CSARDRDRGFEQYF
TRBV7-2	TRBJ2-7	CASSLSQLVSEQYF
TRBV24-1	TRBJ2-5	CATSDLGQGAQETQYF
TRBV7-2	TRBJ2-1	CASRRFERGSLGNEQFF
TRBV12-3/TRBV12-4	TRBJ2-3	CASSLGVRGGTADTQYF
TRBV4-3	TRBJ2-1	CASSLLGGDQFF
TRBV6-5	TRBJ1-5	CASSYPRQGSGNQPQHF
TRBV13	TRBJ2-7	CASSKPRGQVAYEQYF
TRBV6-5	TRBJ2-7	CASSYSQGANEQYF
TRBV6-6	TRBJ2-1	CASIQRLASEQFF
TRBV5-1	TRBJ2-5	CASTPTRSSGFVETQYF
TRBV14	TRBJ2-1	CASSYASLDRSGDEQFF
TRBV4-3	TRBJ1-2	CASSQDRSGYGYTF
TRBV10-3	TRBJ2-7	CAISPLPGQATYEQYF
TRBV29-1	TRBJ2-5	CSVEGRPGQGGQETQYF
TRBV2	TRBJ2-1	CASSEGREYNEQFF
TRBV10-3	TRBJ2-7	CAIRTGTARSYEQYF
TRBV12-3/TRBV12-4	TRBJ1-2	CASRGGTANYGYTF
TRBV20-1	TRBJ2-3	CSASETSGTTDTQYF
TRBV6-1	TRBJ2-2	CASSTQETYTNTGELFF
TRBV29-1	TRBJ2-2	CSVGSGFGELFF
TRBV7-6	TRBJ1-2	CASSLAPDRYGYTF
TRBV5-6	TRBJ2-1	CASSSGTSGGAGQFF
TRBV3-1	TRBJ2-1	CASSQYLRDRVNEQFF
TRBV6-2/TRBV6-3	TRBJ2-7	CASAMPGQSYEQYF
TRBV6-2/TRBV6-3	TRBJ2-7	CASSRTSGRFTYEQYF
TRBV12-3/TRBV12-4	TRBJ2-1	CASSLRLAGVHNEQFF
TRBV10-3	TRBJ2-2	CAITRQGTANTGVLFF
TRBV29-1	TRBJ1-2	CSGRHQGENYGYTF
TRBV11-2	TRBJ1-1	CASSLDGVGAEAFF
TRBV11-1	TRBJ2-4	CASSLGLAGATPPKNIQYF
TRBV20-1	TRBJ2-3	CSANLPPTQYF
TRBV11-2	TRBJ2-1	CASTLTSESEQFF
TRBV28	TRBJ2-7	CASSLQLNYEQYF
TRBV29-1	TRBJ2-1	CSVEGSGRVNEQFF
TRBV27	TRBJ2-7	CASSLLVGSYEQYF
TRBV12-3/TRBV12-4	TRBJ1-6	CASSSRQGSSPLHF
TRBV19	TRBJ1-1	CASYDRDTEAFF
TRBV4-2	TRBJ2-1	CASSGGGTSDYSSSYNEQFF
TRBV28	TRBJ1-5	CASSPHLLSNQPQHF
TRBV7-2	TRBJ2-3	CASSIQIFGQGQDTQYF
TRBV20-1	TRBJ2-3	CSARGWTEDTQYF
TRBV9	TRBJ1-6	CASSAKEGSYNSPLHF
TRBV7-9	TRBJ2-2	CASSFSSNTGELFF
TRBV5-1	TRBJ2-1	CASSRGLASNEQFF
TRBV28	TRBJ1-3	CASNPAGSGNTIYF
TRBV27	TRBJ2-3	CASSFLAGGRTDTQYF
TRBV28	TRBJ2-7	CAGQLFYEQYF